The clone carrying this T cell receptor beta chain was counted between two and nine times. Its antigen is undetermined. The data were taken from a study of T cells in Graves' hyperthyroidism and ophthalmopathy. The investigators amplified TCR beta CDR3 regions from RNA transcripts. First-round RT-PCR of the TCR CDR3 relied on the HTBI primer set. TCRdb re-called the multiplex PCR reads with MiXCR, one entry per CDR3 protein. The repertoire holds approximately 570,000 distinct CDR3 sequences, with less than 20% as singletons. Study outcomes and limitations: A 13 V-J model separated ophthalmopathy from stable hyperthyroidism.

The study included ophthalmopathy patients with Clinical Activity Score at least 3, NOSPECS grade at least 4 and duration under 3 months. Patients with uncontrolled infections, other autoimmune diseases, pregnancy or lactation were excluded. Under 12 ml fresh peripheral blood yielded the PBMCs. Sequencing was performed on blood. The sequence came from a man in his forties with Graves' ophthalmopathy.

This CDR3 is CASRQERNYGYTF. The CDR3 DNA sequence: TGTGCCAGCAGACAAGAACGGAACTATGGCTACACCTTC. The rearrangement uses TRBV5-4 and TRBJ1-2; the D is unclear. The V end was cut by 5 bases, the J end by 2 bases, with 10 bases between. CDR3 size: 13 residues. The V gene's germline CDR1 is SGHNT and CDR2 YYREEE (reference sequence).